This T cell receptor beta chain came from a study of response to subunit inactivated influenza vaccine. Study-level findings and limits: After each seasonal influenza vaccination, few new T cells are recruited, the authors suggested.

This clonotype was observed a handful of times. Antigen specificity is unknown. TCRdb reanalysed the RT-PCR reads using MiXCR and keeps one entry per CDR3 protein. Of over 400,000 distinct CDR3 sequences listed, approximately 11% were seen once; the top ten hold 10% to 15%. This CDR3 is built from 13 residues. V lost 4 bases, J lost 1 base, and 7 bases lay in between. Germline V CDR1 and CDR2: MGHDK, SYGVNS. The chain recombines TRBV25-1 with TRBJ1-2; D call uncertain. The sequenced sample was PBMCs from blood, obtained roughly 47 days after vaccination. This receptor was taken from a man aged 45-60 years who received an inactivated influenza vaccine. CDR3 bases: TGTGCCAGCAGTGCGGGGATTAACTATGGCTACACCTTC. Translation gives CASSAGINYGYTF.